Here is one TCR beta chain with its context. Donors were drawn from the approximately 120-subject validation cohort, separate from the approximately 670-subject first cohort. This sample is drawn from a study of cytomegalovirus exposure and HLA in healthy donors. The V and J ends lost 5 bases and 0 bases respectively, with 15 bases between them. The CDR3 is 16 residues long. The germline V gene has CDR1 SGHNT and CDR2 YENEEA. The assay was immunoSEQ multiplex PCR, and TCRdb's table has in-frame clones only and misses some. The repertoire consists of tens of thousands of clones, with approximately 94% occurring once and the leading ten covering approximately 1.1%.

The receptor comes from a woman younger than 45 in good health and CMV-seropositive. The V gene is TRBV11-3, the J gene TRBJ2-3; D might be TRBD2 (6 bases). Sequencing was done on a sample of PBMCs. Here the CDR3 reads CASSRGTSTSTDTQYF. As DNA, the CDR3 is TGTGCCAGCAGCCGAGGGACTTCCACTAGCACAGATACGCAGTATTTT.